This entry features one T cell receptor beta chain sequence. Its antigen is unknown. The CDR3 is made up of 15 amino acids. Looked up from germline, CDR1 is SGHTS and CDR2 is YDEGEE. The germline V and J ends were trimmed by 6 bases and 6 bases, with 22 bases remaining between them. This specimen comes from a study of lymphopenia after photon versus proton radiotherapy. Study-wide results and limits: Survival link was tested only in deceased patients; proton benefit remains a possibility.

The protocol was immunoSEQ multiplex PCR, while the TCRdb copy is restricted to in-frame clones and leaves out a portion. The sample has 15,000 to 20,000 clones, around nine tenths seen once. The chain has TRBV5-8 and TRBJ2-7, with no clear D. This sample comprised peripheral blood, obtained from a patient treated with proton-based radiotherapy. The source is a man aged 70 or older with pancreatic cancer. The CDR3 region has the DNA TGTGCCAGCACATCGGGCCAAAGGCCCCTATCCGAGCAGTACTTC. Encoded protein: CASTSGQRPLSEQYF.